The rows below give T cell receptor beta chains drawn from one sample of a study of blood T cell repertoires in COVID-19. Method: immunoSEQ multiplex PCR; TCRdb's copy keeps in-frame clones and lacks some. Of about 230,000 clones in the sample, approximately 90% were seen once. The specimen sequenced was peripheral blood. The receptors were gathered from a man aged 50 to 59 with COVID-19, enrolled during active disease. Both conserved end residues are part of each CDR3. A D gene is named only where the DNA matches it firmly. Expanded clones get a size class; other rows say once, few or many, or leave the size out.

clone size	V gene	J gene	CDR3 length	D gene	CDR3 protein	CDR3 DNA
.	TRBV5-1	TRBJ2-2	15	.	CASNDGTATPGELFF	TGCGCCAGCAACGATGGGACTGCGACGCCCGGGGAGCTGTTTTTT
.	TRBV19	TRBJ2-1	14	TRBD1	CASSMGQEYNEQFF	TGTGCCAGTAGTATGGGACAGGAGTACAATGAGCAGTTCTTC
.	TRBV7-2	TRBJ1-5	14	TRBD1	CASSSGTGNQPQHF	TGTGCCAGCAGCTCAGGGACAGGGAATCAGCCCCAGCATTTT
.	TRBV9	TRBJ2-7	13	.	CASSSVNGGEQYF	TGTGCCAGCAGCTCAGTCAATGGAGGCGAGCAGTACTTC
.	TRBV7-3	TRBJ2-1	16	TRBD1	CASSPLPGQSYNEQFF	TGTGCCAGCAGCCCACTACCGGGACAGAGCTACAATGAGCAGTTCTTC
.	TRBV14	TRBJ1-2	14	TRBD1	CASSHYRGSYGYTF	TGTGCCAGCAGCCACTACAGGGGATCCTATGGCTACACCTTC
.	TRBV7-8	TRBJ1-2	14	.	CASSLEGRGAGYTF	TGTGCCAGCAGCTTAGAGGGCAGGGGAGCTGGCTACACCTTC
.	TRBV7-2	TRBJ1-4	15	.	CASSPLQGSNEKLFF	TGTGCCAGCAGCCCACTGCAGGGATCAAATGAAAAACTGTTTTTT
.	TRBV27	TRBJ2-5	16	TRBD2	CASSFSPAGVGETQYF	TGTGCCAGCAGTTTCTCACCGGCGGGAGTGGGAGAGACCCAGTACTTC
.	TRBV30	TRBJ2-1	14	TRBD2	CAWSVGAGGNEQFF	TGTGCCTGGAGTGTAGGAGCGGGGGGCAATGAGCAGTTCTTC
once	TRBV10-3	TRBJ2-7	14	TRBD1	CAITGQAGSYEQYF	TGTGCCATCACCGGACAGGCAGGCTCCTACGAGCAGTACTTC
once	TRBV7-6	TRBJ2-5	16	.	CASSPGLGGAAETQYF	TGTGCCAGCAGCCCCGGTCTGGGGGGGGCGGCAGAGACCCAGTACTTC
.	TRBV28	TRBJ1-5	15	.	CASILIGQGNQPQHF	TGTGCCAGCATTCTTATAGGGCAGGGGAATCAGCCCCAGCATTTT
.	TRBV7-3	TRBJ1-1	13	.	CASSSTASTEAFF	TGTGCCAGCAGCTCGACAGCTAGCACTGAAGCTTTCTTT
.	TRBV24-1	TRBJ2-5	17	TRBD1	CATSDFPGQGARETQYF	TGTGCCACCAGTGATTTCCCGGGACAGGGGGCACGGGAGACCCAGTACTTC
.	TRBV2	TRBJ2-7	12	.	CASSLTGVEQYF	TGTGCCAGTTCCCTTACAGGAGTCGAGCAGTACTTC
.	TRBV7-9	TRBJ1-5	12	.	CASSPSAGAQHF	TGTGCCAGCAGCCCCTCGGCAGGGGCCCAGCATTTT
.	TRBV27	TRBJ1-4	15	TRBD1	CASSTTGFRNEKLFF	TGTGCCAGCAGCACGACAGGGTTTCGGAATGAAAAACTGTTTTTT
.	TRBV2	TRBJ1-1	12	TRBD1	CASIAGGTEAFF	TGTGCCAGCATAGCAGGGGGCACTGAAGCTTTCTTT
once	TRBV7-8	TRBJ2-2	15	TRBD2	CASSLGGRATGELFF	TGTGCCAGCAGCTTAGGCGGGAGGGCCACCGGGGAGCTGTTTTTT
.	TRBV19	TRBJ1-2	16	.	CASSITSGRADYGYTF	TGTGCCAGTAGTATCACTTCCGGCAGGGCAGACTATGGCTACACCTTC
once	TRBV20-1	TRBJ1-1	11	.	CSATRSGEAFF	TGCAGTGCTACAAGGTCCGGGGAAGCTTTCTTT
.	TRBV12-3/TRBV12-4	TRBJ1-1	13	.	CASGLGVNTEAFF	TGTGCCAGCGGTTTGGGAGTTAACACTGAAGCTTTCTTT
.	TRBV28	TRBJ1-4	15	.	CASSLAGMGNEKLFF	TGTGCCAGCAGTTTAGCAGGGATGGGTAATGAAAAACTGTTTTTT
.	TRBV5-1	TRBJ2-7	16	TRBD2	CASSPGLAGGVYEQYF	TGCGCCAGCAGCCCGGGACTAGCGGGAGGTGTCTACGAGCAGTACTTC
.	TRBV7-6	TRBJ2-1	16	TRBD2	CASSLGAGGRFNEQFF	TGTGCCAGCAGCTTAGGGGCGGGAGGGCGTTTTAATGAGCAGTTCTTC
.	TRBV18	TRBJ1-5	14	.	CASSPGRFDQPQHF	TGTGCCAGCTCACCAGGGAGATTCGATCAGCCCCAGCATTTT
.	TRBV5-1	TRBJ1-1	15	.	CASSWNGGFDTEAFF	TGCGCCAGCAGCTGGAATGGCGGGTTCGACACTGAAGCTTTCTTT
few	TRBV5-8	TRBJ1-2	14	.	CASSLWTTNYGYTF	TGTGCCAGCAGCTTATGGACAACTAACTATGGCTACACCTTC
.	TRBV18	TRBJ1-6	16	TRBD1	CASSRSSGQGASPLHF	TGTGCCAGCTCACGCTCCTCGGGACAGGGAGCTTCACCCCTCCACTTT
once	TRBV2	TRBJ1-5	14	.	CASSSRGGNQPQHF	TGTGCCAGCAGTTCCCGGGGGGGCAATCAGCCCCAGCATTTT
.	TRBV4-1	TRBJ1-5	16	TRBD1	CASSQLPGQGIQPQHF	TGCGCCAGCAGCCAACTTCCGGGACAGGGGATTCAGCCCCAGCATTTT
.	TRBV3-1/TRBV3-2	TRBJ2-3	16	TRBD2	CASSQVAGGHTDTQYF	TGTGCCAGCAGCCAAGTGGCGGGGGGGCACACAGATACGCAGTATTTT
.	TRBV5-1	TRBJ2-3	14	.	CASSLVVARDTQYF	TGCGCCAGCAGCTTGGTAGTCGCCCGAGATACGCAGTATTTT
.	TRBV7-2	TRBJ2-1	17	TRBD2	CASSLVPLAGGYNEQFF	TGTGCCAGCAGCTTAGTCCCCCTAGCGGGAGGGTACAATGAGCAGTTCTTC
.	TRBV4-2	TRBJ1-4	15	.	CASSQDLQVWEKLFF	TGTGCCAGCAGCCAAGATCTTCAGGTCTGGGAAAAACTGTTTTTT
.	TRBV11-1	TRBJ2-1	13	TRBD2	CASSLGGAGEQFF	TGTGCCAGCAGCTTGGGAGGGGCGGGCGAGCAGTTCTTC
.	TRBV5-1	TRBJ2-7	12	TRBD1	CASRMTGYEQYF	TGCGCCAGCAGAATGACAGGGTACGAGCAGTACTTC
.	TRBV7-9	TRBJ2-7	13	.	CASRGTGTYEQYF	TGTGCCAGCAGGGGAACAGGGACCTACGAGCAGTACTTC
.	TRBV13	TRBJ2-1	16	TRBD1	CASSPPGQSVYNEQFF	TGTGCCAGCAGCCCACCGGGACAGAGCGTTTACAATGAGCAGTTCTTC
.	TRBV6-5	TRBJ1-4	15	.	CASEARGVTNEKLFF	TGTGCCAGTGAGGCCCGGGGAGTCACTAATGAAAAACTGTTTTTT